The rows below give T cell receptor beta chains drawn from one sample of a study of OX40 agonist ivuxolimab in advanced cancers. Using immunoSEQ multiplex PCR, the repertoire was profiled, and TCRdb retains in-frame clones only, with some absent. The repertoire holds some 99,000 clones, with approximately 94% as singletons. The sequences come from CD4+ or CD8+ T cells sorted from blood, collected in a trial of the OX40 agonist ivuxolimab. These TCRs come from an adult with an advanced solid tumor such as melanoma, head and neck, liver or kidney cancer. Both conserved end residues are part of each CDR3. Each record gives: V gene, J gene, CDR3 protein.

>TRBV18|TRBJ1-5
CASSGDTNQPQHF
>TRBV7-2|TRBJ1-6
CASSRTGGNSPLHF
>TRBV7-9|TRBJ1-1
CASSTVYTEAFF
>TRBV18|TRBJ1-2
CASSPPVFGYTF
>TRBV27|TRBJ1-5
CASSLEGRQPQHF
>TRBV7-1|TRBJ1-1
CASSPQPGVGTEAFF
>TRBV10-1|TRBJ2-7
CASSPPGTGSHEQYF
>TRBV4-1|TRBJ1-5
CASSQGWSGVNQPQHF
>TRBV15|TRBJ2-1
CATSRVRVARNEQFF
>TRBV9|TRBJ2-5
CASSAGGLAGVETQYF
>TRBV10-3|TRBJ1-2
CAISESSLGGYTF
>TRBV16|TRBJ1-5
CASSHRDRTLIDQPQHF
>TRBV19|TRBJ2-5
CASSSRPGGLQETQYF
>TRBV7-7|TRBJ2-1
CASSPRASGSYNEQFF
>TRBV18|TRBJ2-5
CASSERTVPQETQYF
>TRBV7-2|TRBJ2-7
CASSPPSGYEQYF
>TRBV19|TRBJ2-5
CASSMGGTSGKETQYF
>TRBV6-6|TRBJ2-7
CASSYDRPYEQYF
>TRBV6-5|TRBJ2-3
CASTPRSGAVDTQYF
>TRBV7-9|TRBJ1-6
CASSSGDGIPNSPLHF
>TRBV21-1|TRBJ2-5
CASSKGGQGAPETQYF
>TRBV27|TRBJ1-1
CASSLLSGNTEAFF
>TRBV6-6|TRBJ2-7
CASSYSVGGGYEQYF
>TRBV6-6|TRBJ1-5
CASSAHSGAHQPQHF
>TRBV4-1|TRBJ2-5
CASSQPDRIQETQYF
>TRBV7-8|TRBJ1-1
CASSLEAAMNTEAFF
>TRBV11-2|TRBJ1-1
CASSLEGTGEAFF
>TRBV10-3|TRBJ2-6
CAISVGGAGANVLTF
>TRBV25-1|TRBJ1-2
CASSEGRRSEGYTF
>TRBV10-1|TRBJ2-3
CASSESSGGYTDTQYF
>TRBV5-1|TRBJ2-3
CASSPGTTDTQYF
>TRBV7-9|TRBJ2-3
CASSWDSTDTQYF
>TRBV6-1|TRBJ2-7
CASSEPGQGLYEQYF
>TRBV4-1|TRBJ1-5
CASSQGIGQGGNQPQHF
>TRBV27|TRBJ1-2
CASSSQGPIYGYTF
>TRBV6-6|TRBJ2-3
CASSRQGMADTQYF
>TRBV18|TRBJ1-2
CASSGTRDHYGYTF
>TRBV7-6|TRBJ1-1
CASSLDRDTEAFF
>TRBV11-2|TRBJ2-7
CASRQEGMGSEQYF
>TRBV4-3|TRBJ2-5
CASSPNGRETQYF
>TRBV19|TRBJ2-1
CASSILPDNEQFF
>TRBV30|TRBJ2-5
CAWGGDYGKEIQYF
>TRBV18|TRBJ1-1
CASSMGEDTEAFF
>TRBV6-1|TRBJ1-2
CASSPQEDGYTF
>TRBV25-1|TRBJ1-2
CASSALTGGKGYTF
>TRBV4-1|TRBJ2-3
CASSQPGTLADTQYF
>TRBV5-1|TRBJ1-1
CASTPDEVNTEAFF
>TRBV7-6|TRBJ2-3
CASSLGTGWVTDTQYF
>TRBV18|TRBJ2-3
CASSPGQGAADTQYF
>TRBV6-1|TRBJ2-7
CASKVAGGDEQYF
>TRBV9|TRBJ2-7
CASSVVGSGGYEQYF
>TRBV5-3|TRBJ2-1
CARSQRDNNEQFF
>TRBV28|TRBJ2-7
CASTSGAYEQYF
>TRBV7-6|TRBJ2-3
CASSFGTDTQYF
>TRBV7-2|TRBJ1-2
CASSLRREGNYGYTF